This T cell receptor beta chain derives from a study of long-term antiretroviral therapy in people with HIV. Sequencing relied on immunoSEQ assay v3.0, run at survey level. Only in-frame clones appear in the TCRdb table, and some are missing; sequencing was by immunoSEQ multiplex PCR. The repertoire holds roughly 19,000 clones, with over 80% as singletons. This CDR3 region has 14 residues. The germline V and J ends were trimmed by 4 bases and 4 bases, with 13 bases remaining between them. Per germline, CDR1 SGHAT and CDR2 FQNNGV. This sequence joins TRBV11-2 and TRBJ1-1; D is undetermined. The sequence was obtained from a man younger than 35 with HIV. The sequences come from unsorted PBMCs, collected 2.1 years after starting antiretroviral therapy. The CDR3 bases are TGTGCCAGCAGCTCTCACGGACCGGTCACTGAAGCTTTCTTT. It specifies CASSSHGPVTEAFF.